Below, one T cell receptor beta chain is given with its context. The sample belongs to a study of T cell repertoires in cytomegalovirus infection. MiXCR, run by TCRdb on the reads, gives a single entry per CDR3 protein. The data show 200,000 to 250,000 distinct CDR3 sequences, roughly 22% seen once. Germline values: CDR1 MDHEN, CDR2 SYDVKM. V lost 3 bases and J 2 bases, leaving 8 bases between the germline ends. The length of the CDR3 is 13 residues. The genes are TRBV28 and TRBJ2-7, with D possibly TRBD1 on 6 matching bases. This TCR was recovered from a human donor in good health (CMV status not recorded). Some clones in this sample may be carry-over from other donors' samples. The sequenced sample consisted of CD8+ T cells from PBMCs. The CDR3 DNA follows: TGTGCCAGCAGTTTTAACAGGGCCTACGAGCAGTACTTC. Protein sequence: CASSFNRAYEQYF.